The 29 T cell receptor beta chains reported below all come from one sample, sequenced in a study of T cell responses to AZD1222 COVID-19 vaccine. TCRdb's table, derived via immunoSEQ multiplex PCR, lists solely in-frame clones and lacks some. The table has tens of thousands of clones, around 81% seen once. The source material was peripheral blood, sampled 28 days after the second AZD1222 dose. Receptors originate from an adult who received the AZD1222 COVID-19 vaccine.

The chain joins TRBV27 to TRBJ2-1; tentative D call: TRBD2 (6 bases). V gave up 3 bases and J gave up 4 bases, with 13 bases separating them. CDR3 length equals 15 residues. Germline V lookup: CDR1 MNHEY, CDR2 SMNVEV (reference sequence). DNA for the CDR3: TGTGCCAGCAGTTTCGAACCCCGGGAGTACAATGAGCAGTTCTTC. Translation gives CASSFEPREYNEQFF.

CDR3 sequence (DNA): TGTGCCACCAGTGATGAGACAAGTAGCACAGATACGCAGTATTTT. Translating gives CATSDETSSTDTQYF. The chain is built from TRBV24-1 and TRBJ2-3; D gene unclear. Germline values: CDR1 KGHDR, CDR2 SFDVKD. Trimming took 3 bases from V and 0 from J, leaving 9 bases between them. CDR3 size: 15 residues.

This chain connects TRBV19 to TRBJ2-1, with 10 bases identical to TRBD1. The CDR3 runs to 18 residues. V shed 3 bases and J 6 bases; nucleotides not matched to a gene: 14. Germline loops: CDR1 LNHDA, CDR2 SQIVND (reference sequence). Written as DNA, the CDR3 is TGTGCCAGTAGTATTAAATTCTCGGGGACAGGGGCCGGCAATGAGCAGTTCTTC. Translating it yields CASSIKFSGTGAGNEQFF.

V is TRBV27 and J is TRBJ2-3; 13 bases line up with TRBD2. The length of the CDR3 is 13 residues. CDR1 MNHEY and CDR2 SMNVEV come from the germline V gene (reference sequence). V lost 8 bases, J lost 6 bases, and 2 bases stayed unmatched. This CDR3 is CASQLAGGDTQYF. In DNA, the CDR3 is TGTGCCAGCCAACTAGCGGGGGGGGATACGCAGTATTTT.

The chain employs TRBV7-6 and TRBJ2-7; 9 nucleotides agree with TRBD2. J lost 5 bases, V lost 3 bases, and 11 bases had no gene match. The CDR3 runs 16 residues. Per germline, CDR1 SGHVS and CDR2 FNYEAQ. CDR3 DNA: TGTGCCAGCAGCTTGGGTAGCGGGAGTCACCCAGACGAGCAGTACTTC. Its protein product is CASSLGSGSHPDEQYF. The whole variable domain, filled in from reference TRBV7-6 and TRBJ2-7, reads GAGVSQSPRYKVTKRGQDVALRCDPISGHVSLYWYRQALGQGPEFLTYFNYEAQQDKSGLPNDRFSAERPEGSISTLTIQRTEQRDSAMYRCASSLGSGSHPDEQYFGPGTRLTVT.

The chain has TRBV5-1 and TRBJ2-7; D is uncertain. The CDR3 length is 13 residues. The germline V gene has CDR1 SGHRS and CDR2 YFSETQ. Trimming left V 0 bases short and J 4 bases short, with 8 bases between. CDR3 nucleotide sequence: TGCGCCAGCAGCTTGGAGTCCCCTTACGAGCAGTACTTC. This sequence encodes CASSLESPYEQYF.

The chain couples TRBV6-4 to TRBJ2-2; 9 nucleotides line up with TRBD1. The junction had 6 bases not matched to a gene; V was cut back by 0 bases and J by 7 bases. The CDR3 covers 16 residues. Germline V gives CDR1 MRHNA, CDR2 SNTAGT. For the CDR3, the DNA is TGTGCCAGCAGTGACTCGGGACAGGGCTTGAGCGGGGAGCTGTTTTTT. Protein product: CASSDSGQGLSGELFF.

This clone was detected a few times. This chain connects TRBV24-1 to TRBJ2-3; the match to TRBD1 covers 8 bases. Germline V gene lookup returns CDR1 KGHDR and CDR2 SFDVKD. This CDR3 has 15 amino acids. J gave up 4 bases and V 4 bases, and 6 bases lay outside the gene matches. This chain's CDR3 is CATSEGQVFPDTQYF. In nucleotides, the CDR3 is TGTGCCACCAGTGAGGGACAGGTTTTCCCAGATACGCAGTATTTT.

V and J are TRBV7-2 and TRBJ2-3; D gene ambiguous. In germline, CDR1 is SGHTA, CDR2 FQGNSA. There are 15 residues in the CDR3. V was cut by 4 bases and J by 2 bases, with 13 bases left in between. DNA of the CDR3: TGTGCCAGCAGCTCTCTTGGAGCGTTCACAGATACGCAGTATTTT. Translating gives CASSSLGAFTDTQYF.

The chain joins TRBV9 to TRBJ2-1, with D perhaps matching TRBD2 (5 bases). The V end lost 2 bases, the J end lost 1 base, and 13 bases lay between the germline ends. Germline V lookup: CDR1 SGDLS, CDR2 YYNGEE. This CDR3 region has 16 residues. CDR3 nucleotide sequence: TGTGCCAGCAGCGTCTCGAGCGGTAATTCCTACAATGAGCAGTTCTTC. Residues: CASSVSSGNSYNEQFF.

The chain has TRBV7-2 and TRBJ2-1, with 10 bases matching TRBD2. Germline trimming cut 1 base from V and 1 base from J; bases unmatched to any gene: 4. This CDR3 has 17 residues. CDR1 and CDR2 from the germline V gene are SGHTA and FQGNSA. CDR3 loop: CASSLGLAGTSYNEQFF. CDR3 sequence (DNA): TGTGCCAGCAGCTTAGGACTAGCGGGTACTTCCTACAATGAGCAGTTCTTC.

The chain employs TRBV28 and TRBJ2-1; 10 bases fit TRBD2. J lost 8 bases, V lost 2 bases, and 12 bases had no gene match. In germline, CDR1 is MDHEN, CDR2 SYDVKM. The CDR3 runs to 17 residues. The CDR3, as DNA: TGTGCCAGCAGTTTAGGTCCCCTAGCGGGAGTCCGGGATGAGCAGTTCTTC. Translating it yields CASSLGPLAGVRDEQFF.

The chain couples TRBV7-8 to TRBJ1-1; perhaps TRBD1 as D (5 bases). The germline V gene encodes CDR1 SGHVS and CDR2 FQNEAQ. The CDR3 totals 13 residues. Trimming cost V 1 base and J 5 bases, with 8 bases left between them. CDR3 nucleotides: TGTGCCAGCAGCTTAGGGGGCGCGACTGAAGCTTTCTTT. As protein: CASSLGGATEAFF.

This clone was detected once. The J gene is TRBJ1-2, the V gene TRBV28; a weak D match, TRBD1 (6 bases). The CDR3 has 15 residues. V shed 6 bases and J shed 4 bases, with 18 bases lying between them. CDR1 MDHEN and CDR2 SYDVKM come from the germline V gene. The CDR3 region has the DNA TGTGCCAGCAGGAGAGAGCAAGGGGGAACCTATGGCTACACCTTC. It yields the protein CASRREQGGTYGYTF.

V and J are TRBV19 and TRBJ1-3; a weak D match, TRBD1 (5 bases). This CDR3 has 14 residues. From germline, CDR1 is LNHDA and CDR2 SQIVND (reference sequence). V was clipped by 6 bases and J by 0 bases, with 9 bases between them. The CDR3 reads CASSGTYSGNTIYF. DNA of the CDR3: TGTGCCAGTAGCGGGACCTACTCTGGAAACACCATATATTTT. Based on the CDR3 plus reference TRBV19 and TRBJ1-3, the full variable domain is DGGITQSPKYLFRKEGQNVTLSCEQNLNHDAMYWYRQDPGQGLRLIYYSQIVNDFQKGDIAEGYSVSREKKESFPLTVTSAQKNPTAFYLCASSGTYSGNTIYFGEGSWLTVV.

The chain uses TRBV5-6 and TRBJ2-3, with D uncertain. The CDR3 loop spans 14 amino acids. Trimming left V 4 bases short and J 4 bases short, with 13 bases between. Germline values: CDR1 SGHDT, CDR2 YYEEEE. CDR3 sequence: CASSPPMWADTQYF. CDR3 in DNA: TGTGCCAGCAGCCCCCCTATGTGGGCAGATACGCAGTATTTT.

This chain connects TRBV7-2 to TRBJ2-1; D is ambiguous. V gave up 5 bases and J gave up 9 bases, with 11 bases separating them. This CDR3 contains 12 residues. Germline V gives CDR1 SGHTA, CDR2 FQGNSA. The CDR3 sequence is CASSDLVAEQFF. CDR3 in DNA: TGTGCCAGCAGCGATCTAGTTGCTGAGCAGTTCTTC.

As concerns this clone: A read error may produce the germline difference seen at one junction end. The genes are TRBV7-2 and TRBJ2-5, with 8 bases that match TRBD2. Germline lookup yields CDR1 SGHTA and CDR2 FQGNSA. The CDR3 covers 13 residues. The DNA for the CDR3 is TGTGCCAGCAGCTTTTGGGAGCGGGAGACCCCGTACTTC. The encoded protein is CASSFWERETPYF.

The rearrangement uses TRBV7-2 and TRBJ2-1; the D gene is possibly TRBD2 (6 bases). Germline V lookup: CDR1 SGHTA, CDR2 FQGNSA. V was cut by 8 bases and J by 3 bases, with 17 bases left in between. This CDR3 has 15 amino acids. The CDR3, as DNA: TGTGCCAGCGGATTCCCAAAGGGACTCTACAATGAGCAGTTCTTC. This codes for CASGFPKGLYNEQFF.

CDR3 bases: TGCAGCGTTGGAGGTGGGCCAGGTGGGGATGAGCAGTTCTTC. Protein: CSVGGGPGGDEQFF. The genes are TRBV29-1 and TRBJ2-1; unclear D gene. The CDR3 consists of 14 residues. Trimming shortened V by 4 bases and J by 8 bases, and 18 bases separated the two germline ends. Per germline, CDR1 SQVTM and CDR2 ANQGSEA.

This clone appeared once. The CDR3 protein is CASSLSAYEQYF. CDR3 in DNA: TGTGCCAGCAGCTTGTCGGCTTACGAGCAGTACTTC. The chain has TRBV11-2 and TRBJ2-7, with no clear D. There are 12 residues in the CDR3. Trimming took 3 bases from V and 4 from J, leaving 7 bases between them. CDR1 is SGHAT and CDR2 is FQNNGV in the germline V gene.

This clone was seen more than once but under ten times. This chain links TRBV19 with TRBJ2-7; D may be TRBD1 or TRBD2 (5 bases each). The CDR3 has 13 residues. The germline V gene has CDR1 LNHDA and CDR2 SQIVND (reference sequence). V lost 9 bases to trimming and J lost 0 bases, with 12 bases between them. The CDR3 nucleotides are TGTGCCAGCATGGGACGGATCTCCTACGAGCAGTACTTC. Protein sequence: CASMGRISYEQYF.

The chain uses TRBV30 and TRBJ1-4; D may be TRBD1 (5 bases). CDR3 size: 15 residues. From germline, CDR1 is GTSNPN and CDR2 SVGIG (reference sequence). The ends were cut back, 4 bases at V and 4 bases at J, with 16 bases in the middle. The CDR3 loop is CAWTGLSGGNEKLFF. As DNA, the CDR3 is TGTGCCTGGACCGGCCTTTCCGGGGGTAATGAAAAACTGTTTTTT. The full variable domain, completed using reference TRBV30 and TRBJ1-4, is SQTIHQWPATLVQPVGSPLSLECTVEGTSNPNLYWYRQAAGRGLQLLFYSVGIGQISSEVPQNLSASRPQDRQFILSSKKLLLSDSGFYLCAWTGLSGGNEKLFFGSGTQLSVL.

This clone has just one count. The chain joins TRBV5-1 to TRBJ2-5; maybe TRBD2 (7 bases). The CDR3 is 15 residues long. Looked up from germline, CDR1 is SGHRS and CDR2 is YFSETQ. V dropped 2 bases and J dropped 6 bases, with 17 bases sitting between them. CDR3 nucleotide sequence: TGCGCCAGCAGCTTCGTACAGGGAGGGCAACAGACCCAGTACTTC. Protein sequence: CASSFVQGGQQTQYF.

This clone was found a few times. The chain combines TRBV5-1 with TRBJ2-4; D uncertain. The CDR3 is made up of 16 amino acids. Germline loops: CDR1 SGHRS, CDR2 YFSETQ. With 0 bases removed from V and 0 bases from J, the gap between germline ends came to 10 bases. CDR3 protein: CASSLELGIAKNIQYF. The CDR3 DNA reads TGCGCCAGCAGCTTGGAGTTGGGGATAGCCAAAAACATTCAGTACTTC. Full variable domain (missing parts from reference TRBV5-1 and TRBJ2-4): KAGVTQTPRYLIKTRGQQVTLSCSPISGHRSVSWYQQTPGQGLQFLFEYFSETQRNKGNFPGRFSGRQFSNSRSEMNVSTLELGDSALYLCASSLELGIAKNIQYFGAGTRLSVL.

This clone was counted once. This chain connects TRBV28 to TRBJ2-7; D is possibly TRBD2 (6 bases). Trimming took 4 bases from V and 5 from J, leaving 24 bases between them. The CDR3 spans 17 residues. Per germline, CDR1 MDHEN and CDR2 SYDVKM. The CDR3 region has the DNA TGTGCCAGCAGTTCCCTGGCGGAAGCGGGTCTAGGAAACGAGCAGTACTTC. This codes for CASSSLAEAGLGNEQYF.

This clone was found a few times. The chain uses TRBV18 and TRBJ1-4; D is unresolved. Germline CDR1 and CDR2: KGHSH and LQKENI. V dropped 2 bases and J dropped 12 bases, with 19 bases sitting between them. CDR3 length: 15 amino acids. DNA of the CDR3: TGTGCCAGCTCACCAACCTCAGTCGGTGGTGGGGAACTGTTTTTT. This sequence encodes CASSPTSVGGGELFF. The complete variable domain, with remaining parts taken from reference TRBV18 and TRBJ1-4, reads NAGVMQNPRHLVRRRGQEARLRCSPMKGHSHVYWYRQLPEEGLKFMVYLQKENIIDESGMPKERFSAEFPKEGPSILRIQQVVRGDSAAYFCASSPTSVGGGELFFGSGTQLSVL.

The chain has TRBV10-3 and TRBJ2-2; D is uncertain. CDR1 and CDR2 (germline): ENHRY, SYGVKD. The CDR3 sequence is 11 residues long. Trimming removed 5 bases at V and 5 bases at J, with 3 bases between. DNA for the CDR3: TGTGCCATCAGTAGGACCGGGGAGCTGTTTTTT. Encoded protein: CAISRTGELFF.

V usage is TRBV4-3 and J usage is TRBJ2-3, with 7 bases identical to TRBD2. Germline V gene data show CDR1 as LGHNA and CDR2 as YSLEER. This CDR3 spans 17 amino acids. With V trimmed by 3 bases and J by 4 bases, 13 bases remained unmatched. This CDR3 is CASSQDSGLVFPDTQYF. CDR3 sequence (DNA): TGCGCCAGCAGCCAGGATTCCGGACTAGTCTTCCCAGATACGCAGTATTTT.